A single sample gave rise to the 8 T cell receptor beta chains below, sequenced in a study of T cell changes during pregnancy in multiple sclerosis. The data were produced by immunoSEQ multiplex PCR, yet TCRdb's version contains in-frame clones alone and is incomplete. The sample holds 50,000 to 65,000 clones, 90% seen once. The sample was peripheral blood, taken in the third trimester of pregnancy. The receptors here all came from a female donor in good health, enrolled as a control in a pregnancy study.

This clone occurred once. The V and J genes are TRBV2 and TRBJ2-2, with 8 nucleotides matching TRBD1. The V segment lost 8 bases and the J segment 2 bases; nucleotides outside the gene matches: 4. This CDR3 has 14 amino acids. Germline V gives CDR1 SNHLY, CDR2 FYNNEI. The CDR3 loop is CASRGQVNTGELFF. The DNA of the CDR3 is TGTGCCAGCCGGGGACAGGTTAACACCGGGGAGCTGTTTTTT.

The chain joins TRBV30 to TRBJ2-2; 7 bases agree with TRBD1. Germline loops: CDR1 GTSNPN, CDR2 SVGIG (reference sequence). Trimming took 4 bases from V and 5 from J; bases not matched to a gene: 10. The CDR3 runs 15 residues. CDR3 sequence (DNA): TGTGCCTGGACGCCCTTGGGACAGCAGACCGGGGAGCTGTTTTTT. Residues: CAWTPLGQQTGELFF.

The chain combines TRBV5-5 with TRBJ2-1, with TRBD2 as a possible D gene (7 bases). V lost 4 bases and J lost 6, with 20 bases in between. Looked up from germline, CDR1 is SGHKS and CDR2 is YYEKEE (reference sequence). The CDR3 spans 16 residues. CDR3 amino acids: CASSPSGAGAGNEQFF. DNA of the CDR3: TGTGCCAGCAGCCCTTCGGGGGCGGGAGCTGGCAATGAGCAGTTCTTC.

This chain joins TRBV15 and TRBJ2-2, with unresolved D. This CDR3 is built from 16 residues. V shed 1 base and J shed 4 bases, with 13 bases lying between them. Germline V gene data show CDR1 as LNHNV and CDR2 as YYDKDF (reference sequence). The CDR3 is CATSRVRHTATGELFF. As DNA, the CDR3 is TGTGCCACCAGCAGAGTTCGGCATACAGCCACCGGGGAGCTGTTTTTT.

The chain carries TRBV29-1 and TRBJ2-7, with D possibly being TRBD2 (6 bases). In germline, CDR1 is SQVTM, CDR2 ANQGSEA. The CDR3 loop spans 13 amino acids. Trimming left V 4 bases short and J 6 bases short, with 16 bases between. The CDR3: CSVVWGDSREQYF. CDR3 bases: TGCAGCGTTGTGTGGGGGGATTCGCGCGAGCAGTACTTC.

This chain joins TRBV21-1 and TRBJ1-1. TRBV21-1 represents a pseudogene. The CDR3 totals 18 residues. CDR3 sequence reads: CASSKYVMGRAGDTEAFF. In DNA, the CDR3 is TGTGCCAGCAGCAAATACGTTATGGGGAGGGCTGGGGACACTGAAGCTTTCTTT.

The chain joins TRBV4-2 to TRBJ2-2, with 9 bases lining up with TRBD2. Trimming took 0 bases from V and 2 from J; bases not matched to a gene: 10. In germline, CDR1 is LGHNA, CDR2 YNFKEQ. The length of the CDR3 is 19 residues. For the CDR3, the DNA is TGTGCCAGCAGCCAAGAGCCCACCAGCGGGAGGACCAACACCGGGGAGCTGTTTTTT. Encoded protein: CASSQEPTSGRTNTGELFF.

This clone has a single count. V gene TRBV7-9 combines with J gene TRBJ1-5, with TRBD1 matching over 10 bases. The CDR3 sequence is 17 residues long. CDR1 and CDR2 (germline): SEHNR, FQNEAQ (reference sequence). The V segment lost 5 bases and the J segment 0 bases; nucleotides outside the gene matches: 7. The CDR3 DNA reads TGTGCCAGCAGCCTTTGGACAGGGGGTGTTAGCAATCAGCCCCAGCATTTT. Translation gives CASSLWTGGVSNQPQHF. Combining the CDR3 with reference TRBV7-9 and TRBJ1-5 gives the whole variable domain DTGVSQNPRHKITKRGQNVTFRCDPISEHNRLYWYRQTLGQGPEFLTYFQNEAQLEKSRLLSDRFSAERPKGSFSTLEIQRTEQGDSAMYLCASSLWTGGVSNQPQHFGDGTRLSIL.